These T cell receptor beta chains were read from a single sample in a study of blood T cell repertoires in COVID-19. TCRdb keeps only in-frame clones here, not all; method: immunoSEQ multiplex PCR. The sample consists of 250,000 to 300,000 clones, roughly 85% of them appearing once. Sample: peripheral blood. The receptors originated from a man in his forties or fifties with active or convalescent COVID-19. Both conserved end residues are part of each CDR3. A D gene is named only where the DNA matches it firmly. Clone size is given for some rows only: seen once, a few or many times, or a class if the clone is expanded.

NA TRBJ2-3 TRBV7-2 16 NA TGTGCCAGCAGCTTAGTTTCCTCCAGGAATCCAGATACGCAGTATTTT CASSLVSSRNPDTQYF
NA TRBJ2-5 TRBV3-1/TRBV3-2 10 NA TGTGCCAGCGCGGCCGAGACCCAGTACTTC CASAAETQYF
NA TRBJ1-1 TRBV7-9 13 NA TGTGCCAGCAGCTTAGAGGCAGGGAATGAAGCTTTCTTT CASSLEAGNEAFF
NA TRBJ1-6 TRBV19 13 NA TGTGCCAGTGGCAGTATTGGCAATTCACCCCTCCACTTT CASGSIGNSPLHF
TRBD2 TRBJ2-3 TRBV4-2 16 NA TGTGCCAGCAGCGGTTATAACAGCGGGAGGAAAGATACGCAGTATTTT CASSGYNSGRKDTQYF
TRBD1 TRBJ1-2 TRBV4-3 15 NA TGCGCCAGCAGCCTCCGGGACAGGGCGGATTATGGCTACACCTTC CASSLRDRADYGYTF
NA TRBJ2-1 TRBV11-2 15 NA TGTGCCAGCAGCCCCCGACTAGATCCGGCCAATGAGCAGTTCTTC CASSPRLDPANEQFF
TRBD2 TRBJ2-3 TRBV18 15 NA TGTGCCAGCTCACCCAAGCGGGGGATCACAGATACGCAGTATTTT CASSPKRGITDTQYF
TRBD1 TRBJ1-2 TRBV27 15 NA TGTGCCAGCACAGAATCCAGGGGGCAGGACTATGGCTACACCTTC CASTESRGQDYGYTF
NA TRBJ1-2 TRBV30 12 NA TGTGCCTGGAGTGGGGGACATCGGGGCTACACCTTC CAWSGGHRGYTF
NA TRBJ2-7 TRBV5-4 14 NA TGTGCCAGCAGCTCATTGGGGAGCTCCTACGAGCAGTACTTC CASSSLGSSYEQYF
TRBD1 TRBJ1-6 TRBV19 14 NA TGTGCCAGTAGTGCCGGGACAGGCCAATCACCCCTCCACTTT CASSAGTGQSPLHF
NA TRBJ1-3 TRBV28 14 NA TGTGCCTCGAGGGAGGGGACCTCTGGAAACACCATATATTTT CASREGTSGNTIYF
NA TRBJ2-7 TRBV30 13 NA TGTGCCCTGCAAACCGGGGGCTCCTACGAGCAGTACTTC CALQTGGSYEQYF
NA TRBJ1-2 TRBV10-3 13 NA TGTGCCATCAGTACCGACAGGAACTATGGCTACACCTTC CAISTDRNYGYTF
NA TRBJ2-1 TRBV12-3/TRBV12-4 13 NA TGTGCCAGCAGTTATAGCGGATACAATGAGCAGTTCTTC CASSYSGYNEQFF
NA TRBJ1-6 TRBV18 13 NA TGTGCCAGCTCACCATCGGAGAATTCACCCCTCCACTTT CASSPSENSPLHF
TRBD1 TRBJ2-7 TRBV6-2/TRBV6-3 14 NA TGTGCCAGCAGTCGGGGACAGCTCTTCTACGAGCAGTACTTC CASSRGQLFYEQYF
NA TRBJ1-6 TRBV28 22 NA TGTGCCAGCAGTCCGGCCACCGGACGGGCAAGCAGGGAAGGACGGACGAATTCACCCCTCCACTTT CASSPATGRASREGRTNSPLHF
TRBD1 TRBJ2-7 TRBV6-5 15 NA TGTGCCAGCAGTTACTCTCCCGGGACAGAGTACGAGCAGTACTTC CASSYSPGTEYEQYF
TRBD1 TRBJ1-1 TRBV6-5 15 NA TGTGCCAGCAGTCAGCACAGGGGGCGGATCACTGAAGCTTTCTTT CASSQHRGRITEAFF
NA TRBJ1-4 TRBV6-2/TRBV6-3 15 NA TGTGCCAGCAGTAAACACAGATCAACTAATGAAAAACTGTTTTTT CASSKHRSTNEKLFF
TRBD1 TRBJ2-3 TRBV5-6 16 once TGTGCCAGCAGCTCAATAAGGGACAGGGCAACAGATACGCAGTATTTT CASSSIRDRATDTQYF
NA TRBJ1-6 TRBV7-8 16 few TGTGCCAGCAGCTCTAGGCAGGGTGGAGGGAATTCACCCCTCCACTTT CASSSRQGGGNSPLHF
TRBD2 TRBJ2-3 TRBV7-2 15 NA TGTGCCAGCAGAGAAACAGCGGGAGTCCCCGATACGCAGTATTTT CASRETAGVPDTQYF
TRBD1 TRBJ1-5 TRBV30 17 NA TGTGCCTGGAGTGTAAGGGCGACAGGGGGTAGCAATCAGCCCCAGCATTTT CAWSVRATGGSNQPQHF
NA TRBJ2-2 TRBV25-1 15 NA TGTGCCAGCAGTGAATGGGGGGTCGACACCGGGGAGCTGTTTTTT CASSEWGVDTGELFF
TRBD2 TRBJ2-7 TRBV7-9 18 NA TGTGCCAGCAGCTCACCTTCTAGCGGGAGGGCCCAAAGCTACGAGCAGTACTTC CASSSPSSGRAQSYEQYF
TRBD1 TRBJ1-5 TRBV18 15 NA TGTGCCAGCTCCATACAGGGGGGAGGCAATCAGCCCCAGCATTTT CASSIQGGGNQPQHF
NA TRBJ1-1 TRBV19 15 NA TGTGCCAGTACCCGAGGACCAGGGGTGGGCACTGAAGCTTTCTTT CASTRGPGVGTEAFF
NA TRBJ1-2 TRBV29-1 13 NA TGCAGCGTCGGCGGACAGTCCCCCTATGGCTACACCTTC CSVGGQSPYGYTF
NA TRBJ1-1 TRBV5-4 14 once TGTGCCAGCAGCCCAGGGTTGTCGAACACTGAAGCTTTCTTT CASSPGLSNTEAFF
TRBD2 TRBJ2-1 TRBV5-1 15 few TGCGCCAGCAGCTCCCGGACTAGCCTGAACAATGAGCAGTTCTTC CASSSRTSLNNEQFF
NA TRBJ2-7 TRBV3-1/TRBV3-2 12 NA TGTGCCAGCAGCCGAGGGATCTACGAGCAGTACTTC CASSRGIYEQYF
NA TRBJ1-3 TRBV2 16 NA TGTGCCAGCAGTTTCGGACAGCCCAACTCTGGAAACACCATATATTTT CASSFGQPNSGNTIYF
NA TRBJ1-3 TRBV4-1 17 NA TGCGCCAGCAGTCCGTTGGACAGACAATACTCTGGAAACACCATATATTTT CASSPLDRQYSGNTIYF
NA TRBJ1-6 TRBV14 14 NA TGTGCCAGCAGCCAAGTAGCGGTCTATTCACCCCTCCACTTT CASSQVAVYSPLHF
NA TRBJ2-3 TRBV18 16 NA TGTGCCAGCTCACCGCAATACAGGACAGAAACAGATACGCAGTATTTT CASSPQYRTETDTQYF
NA TRBJ2-3 TRBV7-9 13 few TGTGCCAGCACCTTTTCAAGCACAGATACGCAGTATTTT CASTFSSTDTQYF
NA TRBJ2-3 TRBV10-2 16 many TGCGCCAGCAGTGAGGGTCCGGGGGAGGTCACAGATACGCAGTATTTT CASSEGPGEVTDTQYF
TRBD1 TRBJ1-6 TRBV6-5 15 NA TGTGCCAGCAGTCCAAGGACAGGGTGGAATTCACCCCTCCACTTT CASSPRTGWNSPLHF
TRBD1 TRBJ1-5 TRBV7-2 15 NA TGTGCCAGCAGCTTAGTACAGGGGGCCGGACAGCCCCAGCATTTT CASSLVQGAGQPQHF
NA TRBJ1-6 TRBV6-6 14 once TGTGCCAGCAGCGCTACAGCGGTGGGGGCGACCCTCCACTTT CASSATAVGATLHF
NA TRBJ2-7 TRBV19 14 NA TGTGCCAGTAGTATAGCGGGACAAGGCGACGAGCAGTACTTC CASSIAGQGDEQYF
NA TRBJ2-1 TRBV7-2 11 NA TGTGCCAGCAGCCAGCGGAGTGAGCAGTTCTTC CASSQRSEQFF
NA TRBJ1-4 TRBV28 15 NA TGTGCCAGCAGTTCTATCGGTGGGGGCAATGAAAAACTGTTTTTT CASSSIGGGNEKLFF
TRBD1 TRBJ1-1 TRBV30 14 NA TGTGCCTGGTGGGACAGGGTGCTGAACACTGAAGCTTTCTTT CAWWDRVLNTEAFF
NA TRBJ2-6 TRBV2 12 NA TGTGCCAGTAGCTCTGGGGCCAACGTCCTGACTTTC CASSSGANVLTF
NA TRBJ1-1 TRBV25-1 13 NA TGTGCCAGCAGTCTGGCAGAGAACACTGAAGCTTTCTTT CASSLAENTEAFF
NA TRBJ2-5 TRBV7-2 13 NA TGTGCCAGCAGCTTAACGCCGGGAGAGACCCAGTACTTC CASSLTPGETQYF
TRBD1 TRBJ1-5 TRBV7-8 15 NA TGTGCCAGCAGCTTGGAGGACAGGGCCGGCCAGCCCCAGCATTTT CASSLEDRAGQPQHF
TRBD2 TRBJ2-7 TRBV10-3 23 NA TGTGCCATCGATACGGGACTAAGGATCGGGGGGGGGCACAGGGCGGAAAGCTCCTACGAGCAGTACTTC CAIDTGLRIGGGHRAESSYEQYF